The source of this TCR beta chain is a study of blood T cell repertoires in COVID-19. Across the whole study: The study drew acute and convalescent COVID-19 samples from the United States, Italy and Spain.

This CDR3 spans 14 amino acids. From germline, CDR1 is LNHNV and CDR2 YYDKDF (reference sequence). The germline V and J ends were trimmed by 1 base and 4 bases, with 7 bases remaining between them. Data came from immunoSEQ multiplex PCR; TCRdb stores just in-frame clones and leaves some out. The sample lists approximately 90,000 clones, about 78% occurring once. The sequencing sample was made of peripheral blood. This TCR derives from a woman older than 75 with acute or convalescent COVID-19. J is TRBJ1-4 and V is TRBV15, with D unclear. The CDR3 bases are TGTGCCACCAGCAGAGGGCCGAATAATGAAAAACTGTTTTTT. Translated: CATSRGPNNEKLFF.